These 20 T cell receptor beta chains share one sample of origin, sequenced in a study of blood T cell repertoires in COVID-19. The data were produced by immunoSEQ multiplex PCR, yet TCRdb's version contains in-frame clones alone and is incomplete. The sample lists about 360,000 clones; around nine tenths were seen once. The sample comprised peripheral blood. The receptors here all came from a human donor in a cohort sampled during active COVID-19.

The rearrangement uses TRBV11-2 and TRBJ1-2, with D possibly matching TRBD1 (6 bases). CDR3 length: 14 amino acids. The V end was cut by 5 bases, the J end by 5 bases, with 15 bases between. Per the germline V gene, CDR1 is SGHAT and CDR2 is FQNNGV. The DNA of the CDR3 is TGTGCCAGCAGCCGAGGGGGGGGTGTATATGGCTACACCTTC. Amino acid sequence: CASSRGGGVYGYTF.

The V call is TRBV27, the J call TRBJ1-2; D is possibly TRBD1 (6 bases). Germline loops: CDR1 MNHEY, CDR2 SMNVEV (reference sequence). V lost 3 bases and J lost 1, with 15 bases in between. The CDR3 is 16 residues long. The CDR3 DNA is TGTGCCAGCAGTTTCAGTGAGGGGGAACGTAACTATGGCTACACCTTC. This sequence encodes CASSFSEGERNYGYTF.

The rearrangement links TRBV6-5 to TRBJ1-1, with D perhaps matching TRBD1 (6 bases). This CDR3 contains 13 residues. Trimming shortened V by 7 bases and J by 4 bases, and 13 bases separated the two germline ends. From germline, CDR1 is MNHEY and CDR2 SVGAGI. The CDR3 sequence: CASTPGVGTEAFF. The CDR3 DNA is TGTGCCAGCACCCCAGGGGTAGGCACTGAAGCTTTCTTT.

The V and J genes are TRBV19 and TRBJ2-2, with 7 bases matching TRBD1. J lost 4 bases, V lost 10 bases, and 9 bases had no gene match. Germline V CDR1 and CDR2: LNHDA, SQIVND (reference sequence). CDR3 length: 14 amino acids. CDR3 sequence reads: CAKTDRFTTGELFF. For the CDR3, the DNA is TGTGCCAAAACGGACAGGTTCACCACCGGGGAGCTGTTTTTT. Using reference TRBV19 and TRBJ2-2 for the parts outside the CDR3, the full variable domain is DGGITQSPKYLFRKEGQNVTLSCEQNLNHDAMYWYRQDPGQGLRLIYYSQIVNDFQKGDIAEGYSVSREKKESFPLTVTSAQKNPTAFYLCAKTDRFTTGELFFGEGSRLTVL.

J is TRBJ1-2 and V is TRBV5-5; TRBD1 matches 9 bases. V shed 3 bases and J 4 bases; nucleotides not matched to a gene: 13. The CDR3 is made up of 17 amino acids. Germline CDR1 and CDR2: SGHKS and YYEKEE (reference sequence). The CDR3 DNA is TGTGCCAGCAGCTCAGACAGGGGGAGAGAGTGGAGCTATGGCTACACCTTC. Encoded protein: CASSSDRGREWSYGYTF.

This CDR3 reads CASRAAYSSGIAGELFF. The CDR3 bases are TGCGCCAGCAGGGCTGCCTATTCTAGCGGGATAGCCGGGGAGCTGTTTTTT. The V and J genes are TRBV5-1 and TRBJ2-2; TRBD2 matches at 9 bases. The germline V gene encodes CDR1 SGHRS and CDR2 YFSETQ. V was pared by 5 bases and J by 6 bases, with 14 bases of the junction left unmatched. This CDR3 spans 17 amino acids.

The genes are TRBV25-1 and TRBJ1-5; D remains unclear. Germline V CDR1 and CDR2: MGHDK, SYGVNS. The V and J ends lost 8 bases and 0 bases respectively, with 5 bases between them. There are 12 residues in the CDR3. Here the CDR3 reads CASQISNQPQHF. The CDR3 bases are TGTGCCAGCCAGATTAGCAATCAGCCCCAGCATTTT.

The genes are TRBV5-1 and TRBJ2-1; TRBD1 aligns across 8 bases. This CDR3 region has 16 residues. With 0 bases clipped from V and 6 bases from J, the junction kept 8 bases outside the gene matches. The germline CDR1 and CDR2 sequences are SGHRS and YFSETQ. DNA of the CDR3: TGCGCCAGCAGCTTGGTCCCCGGACAGGGTCCCAATGAGCAGTTCTTC. Amino acid sequence: CASSLVPGQGPNEQFF.

The chain uses TRBV4-1 and TRBJ2-1; 10 positions match TRBD2. Trimming removed 3 bases from V and 1 base from J; junction bases left unmatched: 6. Germline V CDR1 and CDR2: MGHRA, YSYEKL. This CDR3 is built from 17 residues. For the CDR3, the DNA is TGCGCCAGCAGCCACCTCGGACTAGCGGATTCCTACAATGAGCAGTTCTTC. Translation gives CASSHLGLADSYNEQFF.

The rearrangement uses TRBV4-1 and TRBJ2-7, with D tentatively TRBD1 (6 bases). CDR3 size: 14 residues. Germline-derived CDR1 and CDR2 are MGHRA and YSYEKL. Trimming shortened V by 1 base and J by 5 bases, and 12 bases separated the two germline ends. The CDR3 loop is CASSQVVQGHEQYF. Written as DNA, the CDR3 is TGCGCCAGCAGCCAAGTCGTACAGGGACACGAGCAGTACTTC.

For this clone: This sample also contains other DNA sequences that code for the same CDR3. The chain joins TRBV11-1 to TRBJ2-7; D might be TRBD1 (6 bases). The V end was cut by 9 bases, the J end by 4 bases, with 22 bases between. This CDR3 spans 15 amino acids. Germline CDR1 and CDR2: SGHAT and FQDESV (reference sequence). This CDR3 reads CASSQGISAVYEQYF. In DNA form, the CDR3 reads TGTGCCAGTAGCCAGGGGATTAGTGCGGTGTACGAGCAGTACTTC.

The chain recombines TRBV7-3 with TRBJ1-6; 8 bases align to TRBD1. The CDR3 has 15 amino acids. Germline V gene lookup returns CDR1 SGHTA and CDR2 FQGTGA. V was pared by 5 bases and J by 9 bases, with 9 bases of the junction left unmatched. Here the CDR3 reads CASSPGQGEGSPLHF. CDR3 DNA: TGTGCCAGCAGCCCCGGACAGGGAGAGGGTTCACCCCTCCACTTT.

The chain employs TRBV6-6 and TRBJ1-5; D ambiguous. V lost 2 bases, J lost 9 bases, and 8 bases lay in between. This CDR3 comprises 12 residues. Germline CDR1 reads MNHNY; CDR2 reads SVGAGI (reference sequence). CDR3 protein: CASSYPPLPQHF. CDR3 sequence (DNA): TGTGCCAGCAGTTACCCCCCTTTGCCCCAGCATTTT.

The CDR3 nucleotides are TGTGCCTGGAGTAGGCGGGGCTATAATTCACCCCTCCACTTT. It encodes CAWSRRGYNSPLHF. The V gene is TRBV30, the J gene TRBJ1-6, with no clear D. V lost 2 bases and J 3 bases, leaving 8 bases between the germline ends. This CDR3 region has 14 residues. The germline gives CDR1 GTSNPN, CDR2 SVGIG (reference sequence).

The gene calls are TRBV21-1 and TRBJ2-5; no DNA check was done on the table's D call, TRBD2. TRBV21-1 is a listed pseudogene. The CDR3 runs to 16 residues. The CDR3 DNA reads as TGTGCCAGCAGCAGCCCCCTAGCGGGGGGGCGAGAGACCCAGTACTTC. This sequence encodes CASSSPLAGGRETQYF.

The sample holds one count of this clone. CDR3 amino acids: CASSVGAVNNLNEKLFF. In DNA, the CDR3 is TGTGCCAGCAGCGTAGGTGCAGTCAATAATCTTAATGAAAAACTGTTTTTT. This sequence joins TRBV9 and TRBJ1-4, with unresolved D. Per the germline V gene, CDR1 is SGDLS and CDR2 is YYNGEE. Between the trimmed V and J ends, which lost 0 bases and 4 bases, there was a span of 16 bases. The CDR3 sequence is 17 residues long.

This chain connects TRBV5-4 to TRBJ2-1; 10 nucleotides match TRBD2. With 0 bases clipped from V and 7 bases from J, the junction kept 13 bases outside the gene matches. The germline V gene encodes CDR1 SGHNT and CDR2 YYREEE (reference sequence). This CDR3 is built from 18 residues. The CDR3 is CASSLALSGRVGLNEQFF. Written as DNA, the CDR3 is TGTGCCAGCAGCTTGGCCCTGAGCGGGAGGGTTGGTTTAAATGAGCAGTTCTTC.

V usage is TRBV10-3 and J usage is TRBJ1-2; possibly TRBD1 for D (6 bases). The CDR3 sequence is 18 residues long. Germline-derived CDR1 and CDR2 are ENHRY and SYGVKD. V lost 6 bases and J lost 0, with 23 bases in between. In DNA form, the CDR3 reads TGTGCCATCAGGACTGGGGGCAGCCCTTACGGGACTAACTATGGCTACACCTTC. This gives the protein CAIRTGGSPYGTNYGYTF.

The CDR3 loop is CASTTGQGDQPQHF. The CDR3 DNA sequence: TGTGCCAGCACCACGGGACAGGGCGATCAGCCCCAGCATTTT. The J gene is TRBJ1-5, the V gene TRBV28; 9 bases are a match to TRBD1. The CDR3 is 14 residues long. CDR1 and CDR2 from the germline V gene are MDHEN and SYDVKM. V trimming: 7 bases; J trimming: 5 bases; junction bases outside the gene matches: 6.

The rearrangement uses TRBV11-3 and TRBJ2-1, with 10 bases aligning to TRBD2. The germline CDR1 and CDR2 sequences are SGHNT and YENEEA. The junction had 11 bases not matched to a gene; V was cut back by 5 bases and J by 10 bases. The CDR3 extends over 15 amino acids. This chain's CDR3 is CASSPKRGGLQEQFF. The CDR3 nucleotides read TGTGCCAGCAGCCCGAAGCGGGGGGGCCTTCAGGAGCAGTTCTTC.